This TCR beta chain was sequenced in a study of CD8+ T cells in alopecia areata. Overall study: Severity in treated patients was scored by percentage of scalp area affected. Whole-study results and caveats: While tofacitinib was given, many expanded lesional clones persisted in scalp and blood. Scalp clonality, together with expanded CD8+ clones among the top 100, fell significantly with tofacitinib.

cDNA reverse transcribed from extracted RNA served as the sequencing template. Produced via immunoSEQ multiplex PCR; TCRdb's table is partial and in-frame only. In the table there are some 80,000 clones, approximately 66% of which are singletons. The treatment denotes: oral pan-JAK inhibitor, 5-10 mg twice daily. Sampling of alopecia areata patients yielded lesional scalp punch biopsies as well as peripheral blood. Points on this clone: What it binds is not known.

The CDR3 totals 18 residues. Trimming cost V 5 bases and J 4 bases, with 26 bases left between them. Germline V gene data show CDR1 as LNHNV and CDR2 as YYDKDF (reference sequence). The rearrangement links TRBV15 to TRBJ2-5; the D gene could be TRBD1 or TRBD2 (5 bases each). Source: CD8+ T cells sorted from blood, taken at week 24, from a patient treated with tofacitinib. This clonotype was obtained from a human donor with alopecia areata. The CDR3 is CATSPQGWRTPGRETQYF. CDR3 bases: TGTGCCACCAGCCCGCAAGGGTGGAGGACCCCAGGGCGAGAGACCCAGTACTTC.